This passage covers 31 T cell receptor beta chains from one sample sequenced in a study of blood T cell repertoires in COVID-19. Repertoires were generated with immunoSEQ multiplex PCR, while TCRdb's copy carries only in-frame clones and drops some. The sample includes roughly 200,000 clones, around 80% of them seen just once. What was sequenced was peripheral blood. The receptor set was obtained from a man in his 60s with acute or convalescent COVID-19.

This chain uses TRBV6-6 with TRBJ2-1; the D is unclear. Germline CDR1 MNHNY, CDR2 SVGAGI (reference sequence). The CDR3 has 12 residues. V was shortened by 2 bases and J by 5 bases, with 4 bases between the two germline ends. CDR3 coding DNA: TGTGCCAGCAGTTACAGCGACAATGAGCAGTTCTTC. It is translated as CASSYSDNEQFF.

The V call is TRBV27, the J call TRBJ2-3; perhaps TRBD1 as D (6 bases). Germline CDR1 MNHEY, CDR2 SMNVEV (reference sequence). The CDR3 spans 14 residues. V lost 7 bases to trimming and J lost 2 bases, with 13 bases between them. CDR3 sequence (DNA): TGTGCCAGCACGGTGGGGGCGGCCACAGATACGCAGTATTTT. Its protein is CASTVGAATDTQYF.

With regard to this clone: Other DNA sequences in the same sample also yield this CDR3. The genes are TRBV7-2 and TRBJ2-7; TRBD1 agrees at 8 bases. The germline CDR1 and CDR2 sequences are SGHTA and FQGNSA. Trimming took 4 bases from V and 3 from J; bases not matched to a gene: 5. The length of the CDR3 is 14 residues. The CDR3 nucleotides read TGTGCCAGCAGCTCCGGGACAGGCTTCTACGAGCAGTACTTC. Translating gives CASSSGTGFYEQYF.

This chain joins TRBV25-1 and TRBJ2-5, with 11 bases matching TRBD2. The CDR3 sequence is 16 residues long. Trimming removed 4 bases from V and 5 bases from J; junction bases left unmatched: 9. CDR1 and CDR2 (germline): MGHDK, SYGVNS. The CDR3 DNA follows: TGTGCCAGCAGTGGCCGGATAGCGGGAGGGCTGGAGACCCAGTACTTC. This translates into CASSGRIAGGLETQYF.

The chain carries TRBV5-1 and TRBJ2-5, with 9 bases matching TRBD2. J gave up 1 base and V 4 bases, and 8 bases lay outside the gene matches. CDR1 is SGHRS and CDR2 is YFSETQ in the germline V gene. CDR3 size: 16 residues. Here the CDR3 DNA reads TGCGCCAGCAGCCTTGGTAGCGGGAGCCCCCAAGAGACCCAGTACTTC. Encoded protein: CASSLGSGSPQETQYF.

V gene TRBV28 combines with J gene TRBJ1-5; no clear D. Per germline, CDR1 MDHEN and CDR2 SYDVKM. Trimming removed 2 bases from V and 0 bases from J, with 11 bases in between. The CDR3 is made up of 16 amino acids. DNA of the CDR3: TGTGCCAGCAGTTTACTCGACTGGTATAGCAATCAGCCCCAGCATTTT. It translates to CASSLLDWYSNQPQHF.

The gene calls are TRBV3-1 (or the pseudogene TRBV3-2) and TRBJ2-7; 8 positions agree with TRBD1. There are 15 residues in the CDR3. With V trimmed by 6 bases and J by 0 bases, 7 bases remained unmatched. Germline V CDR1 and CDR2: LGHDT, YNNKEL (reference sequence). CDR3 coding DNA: TGTGCCAGCAGTCAGGGGGCTAGCGACTCCTACGAGCAGTACTTC. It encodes CASSQGASDSYEQYF.

In DNA, the CDR3 is TGTGCCAGCAGCGTCACTAGCGGGGGGGCCTACGAGCAGTACTTC. It translates to CASSVTSGGAYEQYF. The rearrangement links TRBV9 to TRBJ2-7; 13 positions agree with TRBD2. The CDR3 covers 15 residues. V gave up 2 bases and J gave up 2 bases; unmatched junction bases: 1. The germline CDR1 and CDR2 sequences are SGDLS and YYNGEE. Based on the CDR3 plus reference TRBV9 and TRBJ2-7, the full variable domain is DSGVTQTPKHLITATGQRVTLRCSPRSGDLSVYWYQQSLDQGLQFLIQYYNGEERAKGNILERFSAQQFPDLHSELNLSSLELGDSALYFCASSVTSGGAYEQYFGPGTRLTVT.

The CDR3 here is CASSAYRGVNEKLFF. Here the CDR3 DNA reads TGTGCCAGCAGCGCCTACAGGGGGGTTAATGAAAAACTGTTTTTT. V gene TRBV7-9 combines with J gene TRBJ1-4; 8 positions match TRBD1. The V gene's germline CDR1 is SEHNR and CDR2 FQNEAQ (reference sequence). The CDR3 is 15 amino acids. Trimming removed 5 bases from V and 4 bases from J; junction bases left unmatched: 6. The full variable domain, rest sourced from reference TRBV7-9 and TRBJ1-4, is DTGVSQNPRHKITKRGQNVTFRCDPISEHNRLYWYRQTLGQGPEFLTYFQNEAQLEKSRLLSDRFSAERPKGSFSTLEIQRTEQGDSAMYLCASSAYRGVNEKLFFGSGTQLSVL.

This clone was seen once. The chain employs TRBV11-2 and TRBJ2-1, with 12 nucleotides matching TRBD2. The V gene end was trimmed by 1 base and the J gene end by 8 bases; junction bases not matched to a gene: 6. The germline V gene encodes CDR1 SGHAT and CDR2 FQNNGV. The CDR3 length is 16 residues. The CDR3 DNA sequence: TGTGCCAGCAGCTTAGCACTAGCGGGGGGCCGGGATGAGCAGTTCTTC. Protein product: CASSLALAGGRDEQFF.

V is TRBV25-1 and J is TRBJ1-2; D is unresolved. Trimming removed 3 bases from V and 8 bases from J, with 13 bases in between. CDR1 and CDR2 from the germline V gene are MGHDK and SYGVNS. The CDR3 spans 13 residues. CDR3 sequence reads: CASSDGIYTGYTF. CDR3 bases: TGTGCCAGCAGTGACGGGATTTATACCGGCTACACCTTC.

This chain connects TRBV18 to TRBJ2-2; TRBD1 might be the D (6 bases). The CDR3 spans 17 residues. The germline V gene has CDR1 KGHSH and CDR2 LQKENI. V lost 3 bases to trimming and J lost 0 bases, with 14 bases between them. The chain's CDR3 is CASSPTLGAANTGELFF. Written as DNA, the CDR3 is TGTGCCAGCTCACCCACGTTGGGGGCCGCGAACACCGGGGAGCTGTTTTTT.

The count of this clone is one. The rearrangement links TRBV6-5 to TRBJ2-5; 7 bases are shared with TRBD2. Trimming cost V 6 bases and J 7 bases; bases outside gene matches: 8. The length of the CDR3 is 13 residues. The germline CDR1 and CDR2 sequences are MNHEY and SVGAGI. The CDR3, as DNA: TGTGCCAGCAGCCCCGGGAGGCGGGGGACCCAGTACTTC. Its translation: CASSPGRRGTQYF.

The CDR3 is CASSSRPNTEAFF. In nucleotides, the CDR3 is TGTGCCAGTAGTAGCAGGCCGAACACTGAAGCTTTCTTT. This chain connects TRBV19 to TRBJ1-1; D is ambiguous. The V gene lost 4 bases and the J gene lost 1 base, with 7 bases spanning the gap. The CDR3 totals 13 residues. Germline loops: CDR1 LNHDA, CDR2 SQIVND (reference sequence).

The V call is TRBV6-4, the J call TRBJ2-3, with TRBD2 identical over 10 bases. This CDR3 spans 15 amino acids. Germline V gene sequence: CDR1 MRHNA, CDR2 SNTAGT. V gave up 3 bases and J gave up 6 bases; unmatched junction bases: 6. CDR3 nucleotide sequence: TGTGCCAGCAGTGAAAGCGGGGGGGCATCGGATACGCAGTATTTT. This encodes CASSESGGASDTQYF.

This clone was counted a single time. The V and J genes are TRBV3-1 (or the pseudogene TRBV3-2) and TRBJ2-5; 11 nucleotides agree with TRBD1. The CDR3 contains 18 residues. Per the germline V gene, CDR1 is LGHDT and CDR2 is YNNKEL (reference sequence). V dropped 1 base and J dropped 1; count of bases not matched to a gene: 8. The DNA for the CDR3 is TGTGCCAGCAGCCAAGCTCTGATTGGGACAGGGGGCCAAGAGACCCAGTACTTC. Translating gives CASSQALIGTGGQETQYF.

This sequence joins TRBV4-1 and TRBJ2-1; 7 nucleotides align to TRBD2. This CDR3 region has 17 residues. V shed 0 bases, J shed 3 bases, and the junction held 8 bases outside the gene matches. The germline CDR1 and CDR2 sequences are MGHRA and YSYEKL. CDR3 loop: CASSQDWVSGNYNEQFF. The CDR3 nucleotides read TGCGCCAGCAGCCAAGATTGGGTGAGCGGGAACTACAATGAGCAGTTCTTC.

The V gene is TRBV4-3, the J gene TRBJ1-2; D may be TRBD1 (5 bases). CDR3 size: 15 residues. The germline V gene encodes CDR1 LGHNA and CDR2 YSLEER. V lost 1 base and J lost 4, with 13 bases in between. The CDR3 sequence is CASSQGGVSSYGYTF. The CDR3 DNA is TGCGCCAGCAGCCAAGGGGGCGTATCCTCCTATGGCTACACCTTC.

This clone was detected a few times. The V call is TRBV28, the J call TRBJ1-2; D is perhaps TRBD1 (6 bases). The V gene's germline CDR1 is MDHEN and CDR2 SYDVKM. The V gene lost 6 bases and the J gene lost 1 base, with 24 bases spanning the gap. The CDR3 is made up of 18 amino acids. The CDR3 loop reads CASRHRDGRRGNNYGYTF. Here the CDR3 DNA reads TGTGCCAGCAGACACAGGGACGGACGAAGAGGAAATAACTATGGCTACACCTTC.

The CDR3 sequence: CASSYRGIEAFF. The CDR3 nucleotides are TGTGCCAGCAGTTACAGGGGTATTGAAGCTTTCTTT. This chain connects TRBV6-5 to TRBJ1-1, with D perhaps TRBD1 (5 bases). This CDR3 comprises 12 residues. Germline V CDR1 and CDR2: MNHEY, SVGAGI. The V gene lost 2 bases and the J gene lost 7 bases, with 8 bases spanning the gap.

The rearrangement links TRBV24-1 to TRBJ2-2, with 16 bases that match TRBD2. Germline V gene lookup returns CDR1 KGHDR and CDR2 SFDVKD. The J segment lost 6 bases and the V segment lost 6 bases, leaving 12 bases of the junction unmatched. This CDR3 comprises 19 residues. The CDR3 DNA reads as TGTGCCACCAGTTGGGGGACTAGCGGGAGGGCGGACGAACCCGGGGAGCTGTTTTTT. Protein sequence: CATSWGTSGRADEPGELFF.

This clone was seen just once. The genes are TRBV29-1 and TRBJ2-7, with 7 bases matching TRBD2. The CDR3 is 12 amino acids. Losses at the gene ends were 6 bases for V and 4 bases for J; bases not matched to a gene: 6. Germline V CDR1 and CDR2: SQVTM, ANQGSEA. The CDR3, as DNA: TGCAGCGTAGTAAAGCGGGATTACGAGCAGTACTTC. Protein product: CSVVKRDYEQYF.

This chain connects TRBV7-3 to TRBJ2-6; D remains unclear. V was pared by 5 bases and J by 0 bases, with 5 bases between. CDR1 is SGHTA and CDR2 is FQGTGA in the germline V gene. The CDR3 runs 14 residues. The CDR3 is CASSVASGANVLTF. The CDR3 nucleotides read TGTGCCAGCAGCGTGGCCTCTGGGGCCAACGTCCTGACTTTC.

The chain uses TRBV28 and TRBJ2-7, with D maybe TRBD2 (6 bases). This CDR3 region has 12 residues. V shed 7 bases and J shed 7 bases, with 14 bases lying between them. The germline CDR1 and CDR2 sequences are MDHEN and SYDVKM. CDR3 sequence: CASTTGVREQYF. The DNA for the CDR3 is TGTGCCAGCACCACGGGGGTCAGGGAGCAGTACTTC.

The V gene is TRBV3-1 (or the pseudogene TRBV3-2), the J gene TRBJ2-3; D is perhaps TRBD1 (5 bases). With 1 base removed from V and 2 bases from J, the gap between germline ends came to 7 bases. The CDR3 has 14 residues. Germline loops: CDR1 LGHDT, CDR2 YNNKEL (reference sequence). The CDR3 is CASSQGQFTDTQYF. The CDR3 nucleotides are TGTGCCAGCAGCCAAGGACAGTTCACAGATACGCAGTATTTT.

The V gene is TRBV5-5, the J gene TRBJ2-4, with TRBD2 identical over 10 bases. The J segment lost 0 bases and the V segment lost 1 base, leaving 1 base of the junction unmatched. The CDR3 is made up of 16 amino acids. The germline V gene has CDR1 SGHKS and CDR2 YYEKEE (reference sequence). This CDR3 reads CASSLPSGGAKNIQYF. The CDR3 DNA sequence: TGTGCCAGCAGCTTGCCTAGCGGGGGAGCCAAAAACATTCAGTACTTC.

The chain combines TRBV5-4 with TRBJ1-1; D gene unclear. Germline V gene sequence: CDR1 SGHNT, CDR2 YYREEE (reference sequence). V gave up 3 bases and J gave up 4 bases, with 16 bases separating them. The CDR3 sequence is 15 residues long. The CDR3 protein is CASSSPREGGTEAFF. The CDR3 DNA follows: TGTGCCAGCAGCTCTCCACGGGAGGGTGGCACTGAAGCTTTCTTT. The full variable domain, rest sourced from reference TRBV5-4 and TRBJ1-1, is ETGVTQSPTHLIKTRGQQVTLRCSSQSGHNTVSWYQQALGQGPQFIFQYYREEENGRGNFPPRFSGLQFPNYSSELNVNALELDDSALYLCASSSPREGGTEAFFGQGTRLTVV.

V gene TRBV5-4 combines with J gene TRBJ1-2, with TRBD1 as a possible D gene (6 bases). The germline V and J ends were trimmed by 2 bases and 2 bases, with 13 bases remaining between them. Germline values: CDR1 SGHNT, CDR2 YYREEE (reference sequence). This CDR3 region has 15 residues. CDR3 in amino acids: CASSFSTGSNYGYTF. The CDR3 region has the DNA TGTGCCAGCAGCTTTTCCACAGGGTCGAACTATGGCTACACCTTC.

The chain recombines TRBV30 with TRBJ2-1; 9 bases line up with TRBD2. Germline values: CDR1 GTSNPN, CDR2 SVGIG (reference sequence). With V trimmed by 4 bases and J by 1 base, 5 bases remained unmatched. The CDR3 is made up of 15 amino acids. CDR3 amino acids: CAWKPSGRSYNEQFF. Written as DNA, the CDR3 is TGTGCCTGGAAGCCGAGCGGGAGGTCCTACAATGAGCAGTTCTTC.

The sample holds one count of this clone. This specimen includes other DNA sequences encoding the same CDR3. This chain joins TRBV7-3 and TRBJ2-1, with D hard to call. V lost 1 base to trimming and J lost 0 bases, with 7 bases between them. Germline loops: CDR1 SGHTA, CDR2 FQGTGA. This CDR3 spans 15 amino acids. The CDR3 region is CASSLNPSSYNEQFF. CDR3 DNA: TGTGCCAGCAGCTTAAATCCGAGCTCCTACAATGAGCAGTTCTTC.

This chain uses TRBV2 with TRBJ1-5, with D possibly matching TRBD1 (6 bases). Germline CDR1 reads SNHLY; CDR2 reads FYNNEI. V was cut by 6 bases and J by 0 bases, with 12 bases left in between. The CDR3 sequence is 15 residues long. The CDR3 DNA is TGTGCCAGCAGGGCAGGGGATAATAGCAATCAGCCCCAGCATTTT. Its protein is CASRAGDNSNQPQHF.